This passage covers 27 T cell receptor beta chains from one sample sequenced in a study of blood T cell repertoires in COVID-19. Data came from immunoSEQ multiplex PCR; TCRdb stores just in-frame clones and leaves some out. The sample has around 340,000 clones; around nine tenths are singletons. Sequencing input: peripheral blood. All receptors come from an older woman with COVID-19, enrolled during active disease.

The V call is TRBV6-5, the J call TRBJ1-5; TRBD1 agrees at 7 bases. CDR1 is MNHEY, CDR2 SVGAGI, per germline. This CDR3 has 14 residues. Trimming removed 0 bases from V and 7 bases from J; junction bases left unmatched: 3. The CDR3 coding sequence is TGTGCCAGCAGTTACTCAACAGGGGACCAGCCCCAGCATTTT. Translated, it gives CASSYSTGDQPQHF.

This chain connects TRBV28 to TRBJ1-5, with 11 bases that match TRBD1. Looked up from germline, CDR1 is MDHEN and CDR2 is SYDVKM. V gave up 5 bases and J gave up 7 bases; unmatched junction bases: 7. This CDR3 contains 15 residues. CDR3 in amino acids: CASSLPGQGGQPQHF. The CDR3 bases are TGTGCCAGCAGTCTACCGGGACAGGGGGGGCAGCCCCAGCATTTT.

Here the CDR3 DNA reads TGTGCCAGCAGAGGGACAGGGGGCGGCTGGTCACCCCTCCACTTT. Its protein is CASRGTGGGWSPLHF. This chain uses TRBV2 with TRBJ1-6, with 12 nucleotides matching TRBD1. V shed 6 bases, J shed 10 bases, and the junction held 7 bases outside the gene matches. The CDR3 has 15 residues. Germline values: CDR1 SNHLY, CDR2 FYNNEI.

DNA of the CDR3: TGCGCCAGCGGACCGGGGGACAGGGCGATAGATACGCAGTATTTT. It yields the protein CASGPGDRAIDTQYF. The chain combines TRBV5-1 with TRBJ2-3; 9 bases fit TRBD1. The CDR3 is 15 residues long. V lost 7 bases and J lost 5; bases outside the gene matches: 11. Germline-derived CDR1 and CDR2 are SGHRS and YFSETQ.

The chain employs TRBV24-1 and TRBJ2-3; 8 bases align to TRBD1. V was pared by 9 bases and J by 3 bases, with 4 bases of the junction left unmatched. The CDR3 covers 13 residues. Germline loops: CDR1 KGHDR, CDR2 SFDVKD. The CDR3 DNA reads TGTGCCACCGGGGACAGGCTTACAGATACGCAGTATTTT. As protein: CATGDRLTDTQYF.

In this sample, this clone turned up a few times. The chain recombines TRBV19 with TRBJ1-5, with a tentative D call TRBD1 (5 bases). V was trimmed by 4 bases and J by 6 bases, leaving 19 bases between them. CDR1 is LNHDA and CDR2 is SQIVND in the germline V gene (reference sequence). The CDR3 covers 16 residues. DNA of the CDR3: TGTGCCAGTAGTAATACGAACAGGTTAGCTAGTCAGCCCCAGCATTTT. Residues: CASSNTNRLASQPQHF.

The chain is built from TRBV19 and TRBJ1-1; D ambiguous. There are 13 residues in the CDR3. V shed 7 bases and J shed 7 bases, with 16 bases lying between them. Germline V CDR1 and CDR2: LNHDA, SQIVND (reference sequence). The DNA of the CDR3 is TGTGCCAGTATGGTCGCCTCGGTTTTTGAAGCTTTCTTT. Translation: CASMVASVFEAFF.

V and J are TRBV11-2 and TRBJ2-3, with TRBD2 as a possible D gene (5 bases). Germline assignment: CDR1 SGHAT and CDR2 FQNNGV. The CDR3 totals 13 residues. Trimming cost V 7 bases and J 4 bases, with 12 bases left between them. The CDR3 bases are TGTGCCAGCACGAGGGTTTACGCAGATACGCAGTATTTT. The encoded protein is CASTRVYADTQYF.

CDR3 protein: CASSRSDIPYEQYF. In DNA, the CDR3 is TGCGCCAGCAGCCGATCGGACATCCCTTACGAGCAGTACTTC. The gene calls are TRBV4-1 and TRBJ2-7, with TRBD1 as a possible D gene (5 bases). Germline-derived CDR1 and CDR2 are MGHRA and YSYEKL. The CDR3 is 14 amino acids. The V end was cut by 4 bases, the J end by 4 bases, with 14 bases between.

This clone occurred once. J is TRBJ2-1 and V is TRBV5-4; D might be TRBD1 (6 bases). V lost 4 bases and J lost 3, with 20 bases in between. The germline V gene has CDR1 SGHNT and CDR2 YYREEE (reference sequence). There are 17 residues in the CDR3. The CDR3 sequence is CASSPIGGVQDYNEQFF. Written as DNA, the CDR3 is TGTGCCAGCAGCCCTATTGGGGGCGTTCAAGACTACAATGAGCAGTTCTTC.

The CDR3 DNA follows: TGTGCCAGCAGCCCCCGGGACAGGGTGACCTATGGCTACACCTTC. As protein: CASSPRDRVTYGYTF. The chain joins TRBV7-9 to TRBJ1-2; 9 bases agree with TRBD1. V was pared by 5 bases and J by 4 bases, with 8 bases of the junction left unmatched. From germline, CDR1 is SEHNR and CDR2 FQNEAQ (reference sequence). This CDR3 is built from 15 residues.

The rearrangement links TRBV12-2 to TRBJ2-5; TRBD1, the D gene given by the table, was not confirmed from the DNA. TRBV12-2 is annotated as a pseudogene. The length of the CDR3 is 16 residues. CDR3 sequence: CASRLGVWTAQETQYF. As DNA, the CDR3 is TGTGCAAGTCGCTTAGGTGTATGGACAGCACAAGAGACCCAGTACTTC.

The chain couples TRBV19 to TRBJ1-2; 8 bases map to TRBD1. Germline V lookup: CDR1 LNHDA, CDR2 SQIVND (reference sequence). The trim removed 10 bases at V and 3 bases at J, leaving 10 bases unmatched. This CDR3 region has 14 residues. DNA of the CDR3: TGTGCCACTAGGAGGGCAGGGGGCCACTATGGCTACACCTTC. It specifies CATRRAGGHYGYTF.

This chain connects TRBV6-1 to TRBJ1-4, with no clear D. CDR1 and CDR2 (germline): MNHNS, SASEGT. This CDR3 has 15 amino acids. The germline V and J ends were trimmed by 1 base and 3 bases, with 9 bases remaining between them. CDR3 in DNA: TGTGCCAGCAGTGAAGGGAGGGTGTCTAATGAAAAACTGTTTTTT. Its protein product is CASSEGRVSNEKLFF.

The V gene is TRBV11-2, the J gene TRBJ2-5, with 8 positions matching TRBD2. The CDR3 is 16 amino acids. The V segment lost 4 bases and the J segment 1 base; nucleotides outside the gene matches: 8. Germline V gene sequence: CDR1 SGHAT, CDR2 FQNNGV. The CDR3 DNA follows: TGTGCCAGCAGCTACGGGACTAGAGCCATCCAAGAGACCCAGTACTTC. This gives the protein CASSYGTRAIQETQYF.

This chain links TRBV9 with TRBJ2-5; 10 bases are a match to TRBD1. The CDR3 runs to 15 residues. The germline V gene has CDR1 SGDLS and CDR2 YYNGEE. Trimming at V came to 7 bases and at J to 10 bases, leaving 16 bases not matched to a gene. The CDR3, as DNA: TGTGCCAGCGGAACGGGACAGGGGAGAGGTGCGGTCCAGTACTTC. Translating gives CASGTGQGRGAVQYF.

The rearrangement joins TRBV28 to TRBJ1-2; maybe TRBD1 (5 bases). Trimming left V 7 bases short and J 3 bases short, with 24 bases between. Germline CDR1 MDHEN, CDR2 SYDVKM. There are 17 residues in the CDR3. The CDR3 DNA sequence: TGTGCCAGCACCCGAGCGGGGGGGGGAACTTTCTACTATGGCTACACCTTC. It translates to CASTRAGGGTFYYGYTF.

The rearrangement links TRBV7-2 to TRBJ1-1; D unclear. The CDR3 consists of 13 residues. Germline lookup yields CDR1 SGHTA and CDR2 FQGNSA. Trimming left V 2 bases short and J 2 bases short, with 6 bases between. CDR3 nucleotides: TGTGCCAGCAGCTTACGACATAACACTGAAGCTTTCTTT. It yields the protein CASSLRHNTEAFF. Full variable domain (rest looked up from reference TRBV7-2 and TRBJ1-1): GAGVSQSPSNKVTEKGKDVELRCDPISGHTALYWYRQSLGQGLEFLIYFQGNSAPDKSGLPSDRFSAERTGGSVSTLTIQRTQQEDSAVYLCASSLRHNTEAFFGQGTRLTVV.

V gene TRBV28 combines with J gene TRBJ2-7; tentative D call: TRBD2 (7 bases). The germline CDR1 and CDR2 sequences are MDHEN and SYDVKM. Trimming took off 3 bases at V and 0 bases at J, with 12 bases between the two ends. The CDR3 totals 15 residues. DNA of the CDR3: TGTGCCAGCAGTTTGGGGGGGGCGGGCTCCTACGAGCAGTACTTC. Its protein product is CASSLGGAGSYEQYF.

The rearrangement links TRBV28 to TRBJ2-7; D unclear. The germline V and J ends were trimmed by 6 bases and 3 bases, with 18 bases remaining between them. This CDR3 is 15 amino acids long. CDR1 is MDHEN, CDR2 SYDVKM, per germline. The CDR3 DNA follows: TGTGCCAGCAGCCCAAGCACCATGGGCCACTACGAGCAGTACTTC. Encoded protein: CASSPSTMGHYEQYF.

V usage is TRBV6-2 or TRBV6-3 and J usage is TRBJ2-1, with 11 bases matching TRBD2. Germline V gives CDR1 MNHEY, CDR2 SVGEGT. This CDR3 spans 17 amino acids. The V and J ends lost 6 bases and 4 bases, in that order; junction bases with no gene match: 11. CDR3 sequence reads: CASSRRLAGHGYNEQFF. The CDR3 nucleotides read TGTGCCAGCAGCCGACGACTAGCGGGGCATGGGTACAATGAGCAGTTCTTC.

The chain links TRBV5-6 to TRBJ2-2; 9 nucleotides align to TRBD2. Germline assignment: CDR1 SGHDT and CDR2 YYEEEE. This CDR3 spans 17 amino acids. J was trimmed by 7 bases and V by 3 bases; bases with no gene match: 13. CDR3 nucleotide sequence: TGTGCCAGCAGCTACTCCGGGACTAGCTTTATTAACGGGGAGCTGTTTTTT. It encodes CASSYSGTSFINGELFF.

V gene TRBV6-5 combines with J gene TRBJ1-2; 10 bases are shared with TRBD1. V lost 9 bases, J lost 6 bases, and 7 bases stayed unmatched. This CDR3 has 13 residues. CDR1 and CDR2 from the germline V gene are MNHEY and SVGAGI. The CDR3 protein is CASSAGTGDGYTF. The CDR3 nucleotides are TGTGCCAGTAGCGCCGGGACAGGGGATGGCTACACCTTC.

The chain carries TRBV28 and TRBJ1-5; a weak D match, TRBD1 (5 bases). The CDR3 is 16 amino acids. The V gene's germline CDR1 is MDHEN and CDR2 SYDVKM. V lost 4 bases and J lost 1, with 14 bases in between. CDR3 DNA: TGTGCCAGCAGTTCTTCAGGGCTCGGGAGCAATCAGCCCCAGCATTTT. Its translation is CASSSSGLGSNQPQHF.

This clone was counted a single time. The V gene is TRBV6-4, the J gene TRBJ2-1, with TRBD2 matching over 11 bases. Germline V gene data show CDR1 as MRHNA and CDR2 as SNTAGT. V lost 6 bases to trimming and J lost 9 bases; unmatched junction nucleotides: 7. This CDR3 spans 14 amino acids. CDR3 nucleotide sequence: TGTGCCAGCAGCGTTAGCGGGGGGGCCCCTGAGCAGTTCTTC. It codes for CASSVSGGAPEQFF.

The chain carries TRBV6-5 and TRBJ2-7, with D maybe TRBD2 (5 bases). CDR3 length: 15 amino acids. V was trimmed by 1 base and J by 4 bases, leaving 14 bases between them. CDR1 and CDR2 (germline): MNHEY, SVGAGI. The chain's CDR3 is CASSYLRETRYEQYF. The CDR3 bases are TGTGCCAGCAGTTACTTGAGGGAGACAAGGTACGAGCAGTACTTC.

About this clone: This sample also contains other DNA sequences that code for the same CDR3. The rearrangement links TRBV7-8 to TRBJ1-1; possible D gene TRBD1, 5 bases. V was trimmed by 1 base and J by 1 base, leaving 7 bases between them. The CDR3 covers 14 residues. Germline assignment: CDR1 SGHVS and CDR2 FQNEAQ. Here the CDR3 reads CASSLVQGNTEAFF. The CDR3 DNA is TGTGCCAGCAGCTTAGTGCAGGGGAACACTGAAGCTTTCTTT. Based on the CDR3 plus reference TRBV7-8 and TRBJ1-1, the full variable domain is GAGVSQSPRYKVAKRGQDVALRCDPISGHVSLFWYQQALGQGPEFLTYFQNEAQLDKSGLPSDRFFAERPEGSVSTLKIQRTQQEDSAVYLCASSLVQGNTEAFFGQGTRLTVV.